Listed here are 30 T cell receptor beta chains from one sample, sequenced in a study of cytomegalovirus exposure and HLA in healthy donors. Primers for the PCR totalled 60 Vbeta and 13 Jbeta. Produced via immunoSEQ multiplex PCR; TCRdb's table is partial and in-frame only. The top ten clones hold roughly 6.1% of a sample with 90,000 to 110,000 clones, under 85% of them seen once. Sequenced input: PBMCs. These receptors all come from a man between 18 and 35 years old in good health and CMV-seronegative.

This clone was seen just once. This chain uses TRBV6-5 with TRBJ2-5; 7 positions match TRBD1. With V trimmed by 6 bases and J by 11 bases, 15 bases remained unmatched. Germline CDR1 reads MNHEY; CDR2 reads SVGAGI. This CDR3 region has 14 residues. The CDR3 here is CASRRDSSATGQYF. The CDR3 DNA reads as TGTGCCAGCAGGAGGGACAGTTCCGCTACTGGGCAGTACTTC.

The rearrangement joins TRBV7-9 to TRBJ1-2; 7 bases map to TRBD1. V trimming: 4 bases; J trimming: 3 bases; junction bases outside the gene matches: 5. The germline V gene has CDR1 SEHNR and CDR2 FQNEAQ (reference sequence). The CDR3 is 14 residues long. The CDR3 DNA is TGTGCCAGCAGCTACAGGGGATTAGACTATGGCTACACCTTC. Protein sequence: CASSYRGLDYGYTF.

This clone was found once. The chain combines TRBV28 with TRBJ2-5; no clear D gene. The V gene's germline CDR1 is MDHEN and CDR2 SYDVKM. Trimming removed 8 bases at V and 0 bases at J, with 13 bases between. The CDR3 is 14 residues long. The CDR3: CASSNGAHQETQYF. In nucleotides, the CDR3 is TGTGCCAGCTCAAACGGAGCTCACCAAGAGACCCAGTACTTC.

As DNA, the CDR3 is TGCGCCAGCAATCGGGACAGAAACACCGGGGAGCTGTTTTTT. It codes for CASNRDRNTGELFF. The chain employs TRBV5-1 and TRBJ2-2, with 7 bases identical to TRBD1. Germline V lookup: CDR1 SGHRS, CDR2 YFSETQ. The CDR3 is 14 amino acids. The V gene end was trimmed by 6 bases and the J gene end by 2 bases; junction bases not matched to a gene: 4.

V is TRBV6-1 and J is TRBJ1-1; TRBD1 is a possible D gene (5 bases). The CDR3 is made up of 13 amino acids. V was clipped by 3 bases and J by 5 bases, with 10 bases between them. Germline assignment: CDR1 MNHNS and CDR2 SASEGT. CDR3: CASSDRAGTEAFF. The CDR3 bases are TGTGCCAGCAGTGACAGGGCGGGGACTGAAGCTTTCTTT.

In this sample, this clone turned up once. In DNA, the CDR3 is TGTGCCAGCAGCCCGGGAGATACGCAGTATTTT. Encoded protein: CASSPGDTQYF. J is TRBJ2-3 and V is TRBV13; D remains ambiguous. Germline V gene data show CDR1 as PRHDT and CDR2 as FYEKMQ (reference sequence). V lost 5 bases and J lost 5, with 5 bases in between. The CDR3 covers 11 residues.

The gene calls are TRBV5-1 and TRBJ2-7; 8 bases are a match to TRBD1. The CDR3 loop spans 17 amino acids. V gave up 1 base and J gave up 2 bases; unmatched junction bases: 11. Germline V gene data show CDR1 as SGHRS and CDR2 as YFSETQ. The CDR3 sequence: CASSLKPRDRRTYEQYF. The CDR3 region has the DNA TGCGCCAGCAGCTTGAAACCCCGGGACAGGCGGACCTACGAGCAGTACTTC.

J is TRBJ2-3 and V is TRBV6-4, with 8 bases lining up with TRBD1. This CDR3 region has 15 residues. Per germline, CDR1 MRHNA and CDR2 SNTAGT. J gave up 1 base and V 6 bases, and 6 bases lay outside the gene matches. The CDR3 DNA reads TGTGCCAGCAGCCGTGGACAGGGAGGCACAGATACGCAGTATTTT. This sequence encodes CASSRGQGGTDTQYF.

The chain uses TRBV7-8 and TRBJ2-7, with 9 bases aligning to TRBD2. Germline CDR1 and CDR2: SGHVS and FQNEAQ. The CDR3 is 15 residues long. The V segment lost 7 bases and the J segment 2 bases; nucleotides outside the gene matches: 9. For the CDR3, the DNA is TGTGCCAGCATCCCAGGGGTAGCGGGAGCCTACGAGCAGTACTTC. The encoded protein is CASIPGVAGAYEQYF. Using reference TRBV7-8 and TRBJ2-7 for the parts outside the CDR3, the full variable domain is GAGVSQSPRYKVAKRGQDVALRCDPISGHVSLFWYQQALGQGPEFLTYFQNEAQLDKSGLPSDRFFAERPEGSVSTLKIQRTQQEDSAVYLCASIPGVAGAYEQYFGPGTRLTVT.

The chain couples TRBV4-1 to TRBJ2-2; D is unclear. The V gene lost 1 base and the J gene lost 2 bases, with 5 bases spanning the gap. Germline loops: CDR1 MGHRA, CDR2 YSYEKL. There are 14 residues in the CDR3. CDR3 DNA sequence: TGCGCCAGCAGCCAAGGACTTAACACCGGGGAGCTGTTTTTT. This codes for CASSQGLNTGELFF.

The V and J genes are TRBV7-2 and TRBJ2-1, with 8 positions matching TRBD1. After removal of 2 bases from V and 4 bases from J, the junction contained 4 bases not matched to a gene. The germline gives CDR1 SGHTA, CDR2 FQGNSA. This CDR3 contains 15 residues. The CDR3 here is CASSLTGQVYNEQFF. The CDR3 nucleotides read TGTGCCAGCAGCTTAACGGGACAGGTTTACAATGAGCAGTTCTTC.

The chain employs TRBV6-4 and TRBJ2-7, with 7 bases matching TRBD2. This CDR3 contains 13 residues. Germline V CDR1 and CDR2: MRHNA, SNTAGT. Unmatched junction bases numbered 4, after V lost 4 bases and J lost 4 bases. The CDR3 coding sequence is TGTGCCAGCAGTGTGGCTAGCGGTTACGAGCAGTACTTC. This translates into CASSVASGYEQYF.

The chain employs TRBV7-2 and TRBJ2-5; 8 positions agree with TRBD1. The junction had 8 bases not matched to a gene; V was cut back by 7 bases and J by 7 bases. Germline V CDR1 and CDR2: SGHTA, FQGNSA. This CDR3 is built from 13 residues. DNA of the CDR3: TGTGCCAGCAAGACAGGGGCCCCAGGGACCCAGTACTTC. Its translation is CASKTGAPGTQYF. The full variable domain, with the rest looked up from reference TRBV7-2 and TRBJ2-5, is GAGVSQSPSNKVTEKGKDVELRCDPISGHTALYWYRQSLGQGLEFLIYFQGNSAPDKSGLPSDRFSAERTGGSVSTLTIQRTQQEDSAVYLCASKTGAPGTQYFGPGTRLLVL.

V is TRBV7-2 and J is TRBJ1-1, with 10 bases aligning to TRBD1. This CDR3 has 13 amino acids. Losses at the gene ends were 5 bases for V and 10 bases for J; bases not matched to a gene: 7. Germline loops: CDR1 SGHTA, CDR2 FQGNSA. Here the CDR3 DNA reads TGTGCCAGCAGCCAACGGGACAGGGGTCCAGCTTTCTTT. This encodes CASSQRDRGPAFF.

This clone was seen more than once but under ten times. The chain has TRBV19 and TRBJ2-1; TRBD2 agrees at 8 bases. Germline CDR1 is LNHDA and CDR2 is SQIVND (reference sequence). V lost 6 bases and J lost 0; bases outside the gene matches: 4. The CDR3 length is 15 residues. This CDR3 is CASRLGTSSYNEQFF. CDR3 nucleotide sequence: TGTGCCAGTAGACTCGGGACTAGCTCCTACAATGAGCAGTTCTTC.

Here the CDR3 DNA reads TGTGCCAGCAGTTCGAGCGGGGGGCCCCTCGAGCAGTACTTC. This sequence encodes CASSSSGGPLEQYF. The chain carries TRBV27 and TRBJ2-7; 9 bases are a match to TRBD2. CDR1 and CDR2 (germline): MNHEY, SMNVEV (reference sequence). CDR3 length equals 14 residues. V trimming: 4 bases; J trimming: 6 bases; junction bases outside the gene matches: 7.

A few counts support this clone. The rearrangement links TRBV5-6 to TRBJ2-7; a weak D match, TRBD1 (5 bases). This CDR3 has 13 amino acids. Germline loops: CDR1 SGHDT, CDR2 YYEEEE. Trimming shortened V by 0 bases and J by 1 base, and 5 bases separated the two germline ends. CDR3 in amino acids: CASSLDRSYEQYF. CDR3 DNA: TGTGCCAGCAGCTTGGACAGGTCCTACGAGCAGTACTTC. The entire variable domain, with the rest obtained from reference TRBV5-6 and TRBJ2-7, is as follows: DAGVTQSPTHLIKTRGQQVTLRCSPKSGHDTVSWYQQALGQGPQFIFQYYEEEERQRGNFPDRFSGHQFPNYSSELNVNALLLGDSALYLCASSLDRSYEQYFGPGTRLTVT.

This clone was seen a few times. The chain uses TRBV6-4 and TRBJ1-1, with 10 bases matching TRBD1. CDR3 size: 16 residues. Losses at the gene ends were 4 bases for V and 6 bases for J; bases not matched to a gene: 11. CDR1 and CDR2 from the germline V gene are MRHNA and SNTAGT. The CDR3 sequence: CASSAAPGQGSAEAFF. DNA of the CDR3: TGTGCCAGCAGTGCCGCACCGGGACAGGGGTCGGCTGAAGCTTTCTTT.

The V call is TRBV4-3, the J call TRBJ2-2, with 9 bases fitting TRBD2. The V gene end was trimmed by 0 bases and the J gene end by 4 bases; junction bases not matched to a gene: 9. The germline gives CDR1 LGHNA, CDR2 YSLEER. This CDR3 is built from 18 residues. The CDR3 sequence is CASSQDRSGGIPTGELFF. In DNA, the CDR3 is TGCGCCAGCAGCCAAGATCGGAGCGGGGGGATCCCCACCGGGGAGCTGTTTTTT.

The chain carries TRBV5-6 and TRBJ2-1, with 8 positions matching TRBD1. The CDR3 loop spans 16 amino acids. With V trimmed by 3 bases and J by 6 bases, 11 bases remained unmatched. Germline CDR1 is SGHDT and CDR2 is YYEEEE. CDR3 DNA sequence: TGTGCCAGCAGCTCACCGACAGGGGCGCCCGGCAATGAGCAGTTCTTC. Residues: CASSSPTGAPGNEQFF.

The genes are TRBV6-5 and TRBJ1-1, with D unclear. The CDR3 has 13 amino acids. The V and J ends lost 5 bases and 2 bases respectively, with 9 bases between them. The germline CDR1 and CDR2 sequences are MNHEY and SVGAGI. The CDR3 here is CASSLYINTEAFF. CDR3 in DNA: TGTGCCAGCAGTCTTTACATTAACACTGAAGCTTTCTTT.

V and J are TRBV7-9 and TRBJ1-4; unclear D gene. Germline CDR1 SEHNR, CDR2 FQNEAQ (reference sequence). The CDR3 loop spans 13 amino acids. The V end lost 1 base, the J end lost 8 bases, and 8 bases lay between the germline ends. CDR3 coding DNA: TGTGCCAGCAGCTTAGATCTGGAGGAAAAACTGTTTTTT. It translates to CASSLDLEEKLFF.

The chain employs TRBV29-1 and TRBJ2-5; 7 bases agree with TRBD1. Germline loops: CDR1 SQVTM, CDR2 ANQGSEA. The CDR3 runs to 12 residues. Unmatched junction bases numbered 3, after V lost 7 bases and J lost 1 base. CDR3: CSAGTVQETQYF. CDR3 nucleotide sequence: TGCAGCGCTGGGACAGTCCAAGAGACCCAGTACTTC.

The chain joins TRBV7-2 to TRBJ1-1, with D perhaps TRBD1 (6 bases). With 2 bases removed from V and 0 bases from J, the gap between germline ends came to 10 bases. CDR1 and CDR2 (germline): SGHTA, FQGNSA. The CDR3 spans 15 residues. Written as DNA, the CDR3 is TGTGCCAGCAGCTTAATACGGACAGTGAACACTGAAGCTTTCTTT. This sequence encodes CASSLIRTVNTEAFF.

CDR3 DNA sequence: TGTGCCAGCAGTTTTTGGACTAGCGGGAAAAATGAGCAGTTCTTC. Translation: CASSFWTSGKNEQFF. V and J are TRBV27 and TRBJ2-1, with TRBD2 matching over 12 bases. Germline CDR1 and CDR2: MNHEY and SMNVEV (reference sequence). Trimming removed 3 bases from V and 7 bases from J; junction bases left unmatched: 4. The CDR3 is 15 amino acids.

The V gene is TRBV28, the J gene TRBJ1-2, with 10 bases lining up with TRBD1. Trimming took 10 bases from V and 8 from J; bases not matched to a gene: 10. This CDR3 has 13 residues. Per the germline V gene, CDR1 is MDHEN and CDR2 is SYDVKM. CDR3 amino acids: CATWGDRGYGYTF. The DNA for the CDR3 is TGTGCCACCTGGGGGGACAGGGGTTACGGCTACACCTTC.

The chain uses TRBV10-2 and TRBJ2-1; 8 nucleotides agree with TRBD2. The V gene's germline CDR1 is WSHSY and CDR2 SAAADI. The V segment lost 2 bases and the J segment 5 bases; nucleotides outside the gene matches: 8. The CDR3 spans 16 residues. CDR3: CASSEATGGTDNEQFF. In DNA form, the CDR3 reads TGCGCCAGCAGTGAGGCAACGGGAGGGACCGACAATGAGCAGTTCTTC.

The rearrangement joins TRBV28 to TRBJ2-7; no definite D call. Germline V CDR1 and CDR2: MDHEN, SYDVKM. Trimming stripped 5 bases from V and 7 bases from J, with 9 bases between. This CDR3 comprises 11 residues. CDR3 coding DNA: TGTGCCAGCAGTCTACGAAAGGAGCAGTACTTC. Residues: CASSLRKEQYF. Looking up the rest from reference TRBV28 and TRBJ2-7 gives the full variable domain: DVKVTQSSRYLVKRTGEKVFLECVQDMDHENMFWYRQDPGLGLRLIYFSYDVKMKEKGDIPEGYSVSREKKERFSLILESASTNQTSMYLCASSLRKEQYFGPGTRLTVT.

The chain recombines TRBV2 with TRBJ2-3; 7 bases align to TRBD2. Trimming removed 10 bases from V and 2 bases from J; junction bases left unmatched: 6. Germline CDR1 SNHLY, CDR2 FYNNEI. CDR3 length: 13 amino acids. In DNA form, the CDR3 reads TGTGCCACCTCTAGCGGATACACAGATACGCAGTATTTT. Translation gives CATSSGYTDTQYF.

This clone was observed a single time. The chain links TRBV19 to TRBJ1-5; no clear D gene. The CDR3 runs to 11 residues. Germline V gene data show CDR1 as LNHDA and CDR2 as SQIVND (reference sequence). V was clipped by 4 bases and J by 8 bases, with 6 bases between them. CDR3 amino acids: CASSNGEPQHF. CDR3 nucleotides: TGTGCCAGTAGTAACGGTGAGCCCCAGCATTTT. The variable domain in full, with the rest retrieved from reference TRBV19 and TRBJ1-5, is DGGITQSPKYLFRKEGQNVTLSCEQNLNHDAMYWYRQDPGQGLRLIYYSQIVNDFQKGDIAEGYSVSREKKESFPLTVTSAQKNPTAFYLCASSNGEPQHFGDGTRLSIL.